Here is one TCR beta chain with its context. Authors' data handling: Reference gene primer amplification gave nucleated cell count estimates. Libraries were prepared by immunoSEQ multiplex PCR; TCRdb keeps only in-frame clonotypes and omits some of them. The V and J calls and clone size are taken from that table; D and trimming were inferred from the DNA. The sample has 130,000 to 150,000 clones; roughly 89% are singletons. The source of the sample is a study of blood T cell repertoires in COVID-19. What was sequenced was PBMCs or T cells enriched from blood (not recorded which). The TCR sequence derives from a woman aged 45-60 years who had been exposed to COVID-19.

CDR3 DNA sequence: TGTGCCAGCAGCGTAGGGGGGACCCTAACAGGGGGCTATGGCTACACCTTC. It specifies CASSVGGTLTGGYGYTF. The chain joins TRBV9 to TRBJ1-2; 8 bases are a match to TRBD1. The trim removed 0 bases at V and 4 bases at J, leaving 11 bases unmatched. Germline CDR1 is SGDLS and CDR2 is YYNGEE. This CDR3 region has 17 residues.